This T cell receptor (beta chain) was identified during a study of graft-versus-host responses after intestinal transplantation. Generated by immunoSEQ multiplex PCR, the TCRdb table keeps only in-frame clones and is missing some. Of 96,000 or so clones in the sample, roughly 92% are singletons; the top ten hold more than 0.15%. On this clone itself: Its specificity is unknown.

Trimming pared 6 bases from V and 8 bases from J, leaving 14 bases between. This CDR3 region has 13 residues. CDR1 MNHNY and CDR2 SVGAGI come from the germline V gene (reference sequence). The chain couples TRBV6-6 to TRBJ1-3; D uncertain. The TCR comes from a human donor who received an intestinal transplant. Sequencing used unstimulated CD4+ T cells sorted from spleen or lymph node cells, obtained before intestinal transplant. Written as DNA, the CDR3 is TGTGCCAGCAGATTCGTCCCCGGGGACACCATATATTTT. Translated, it gives CASRFVPGDTIYF.